In this sample, the clone carrying this TCR beta chain turned up many times. Antigen unknown. With the read ending 3 residues before the CDR3 end, the germline J gene is used to fill in that end. CVID meant reduced serum IgG, IgA and/or IgM plus specific antibody deficiency. For at least one year, all CVID subjects received replacement immunoglobulin. The sample originates from a study of T cell clonality in common variable immunodeficiency. Findings and caveats of the study: Common variable immunodeficiency TCR beta sequences reportedly had fewer deletions and N-nucleotide insertions.

Sequencing input was equivalent genomic DNA from CVID and controls. The data were produced by immunoSEQ multiplex PCR, yet TCRdb's version contains in-frame clones alone and is incomplete. The data show roughly 30,000 clones, with none appearing a single time. The length of the CDR3 is 15 residues. Germline lookup yields CDR1 MNHNS and CDR2 SASEGT. The V segment lost 4 bases and the J segment 0 bases; nucleotides outside the gene matches: 3. This receptor was identified in a human donor with common variable immunodeficiency. Sequencing was performed on peripheral blood mononuclear cells. The chain combines TRBV6-1 with TRBJ1-1; 9 bases fit TRBD1. The covered CDR3 bases are TGTGCCAGCAGTGGCCGGACAGGGGTGAACACTGAA. This codes for CASSGRTGVNTE. The entire CDR3 protein is CASSGRTGVNTEAFF.